The 3 T cell receptor beta chains below were found in one sample sequenced in a study of neurological immune-mediated disorders. TCRdb re-derived calls from the 5' RACE reads in MiXCR, one entry per CDR3 protein. The sample has fewer than 85,000 distinct CDR3 sequences; roughly 4.5% are singletons. Sequencing was performed on PBMCs. Receptors originate from a woman aged 70-85 years with multiple sclerosis.

In its sample, this clonotype was seen many times. V usage is TRBV7-2 and J usage is TRBJ2-7, with D uncertain. The CDR3 loop spans 16 amino acids. Trimming stripped 5 bases from V and 2 bases from J, with 19 bases between. Germline V gene sequence: CDR1 SGHTA, CDR2 FQGNSA. The CDR3 here is CASSARGPTIAYEQYF. CDR3 in DNA: TGTGCCAGCAGCGCTCGAGGACCAACCATAGCCTACGAGCAGTACTTC.

In its sample, this clonotype was seen many times. The chain has TRBV28 and TRBJ2-6; no clear D gene. The germline gives CDR1 MDHEN, CDR2 SYDVKM. Between the trimmed V and J ends, which lost 8 bases and 0 bases, there was a span of 5 bases. The CDR3 consists of 13 residues. DNA for the CDR3: TGTGCCAGCGGACCCTCTGGGGCCAACGTCCTGACTTTC. Its protein is CASGPSGANVLTF.

The sample holds many counts of this clonotype. The chain recombines TRBV4-1 with TRBJ2-1, with D unclear. Germline V gives CDR1 MGHRA, CDR2 YSYEKL. The V end was cut by 6 bases, the J end by 6 bases, with 12 bases between. The CDR3 extends over 13 amino acids. The CDR3 here is CASRGTATNEQFF. CDR3 nucleotide sequence: TGCGCCAGCAGGGGAACGGCTACCAATGAGCAGTTCTTC.